This T cell receptor beta chain came from a study of blood T cell repertoires in COVID-19. In the study overall: Sites across the United States, Italy and Spain contributed samples from acute and convalescent COVID-19. The cDNA or gDNA used as material had been derived from T cells, B-cell-depleted T cells, or PBMCs.

In the original analysis: Researchers report that nucleated cell counts were estimated from reference gene primer amplification. Measured with immunoSEQ multiplex PCR; TCRdb has only the in-frame clones, and not every one. That table furnishes V, J and clone size, whereas the DNA furnished D and trimming. Of 200,000 to 250,000 clones in the sample, approximately 77% were seen once. Germline trimming cut 4 bases from V and 4 bases from J; bases unmatched to any gene: 7. The length of the CDR3 is 15 residues. Germline assignment: CDR1 SGHRS and CDR2 YFSETQ. Sequences were obtained from peripheral blood. The TCR sequence derives from a woman older than 75 with acute or convalescent COVID-19. The genes are TRBV5-1 and TRBJ2-1; 8 bases fit TRBD2. The CDR3 reads CASSLGGLEYNEQFF. In DNA form, the CDR3 reads TGCGCCAGCAGCCTGGGGGGACTAGAGTACAATGAGCAGTTCTTC. Combining the CDR3 with reference TRBV5-1 and TRBJ2-1 gives the whole variable domain KAGVTQTPRYLIKTRGQQVTLSCSPISGHRSVSWYQQTPGQGLQFLFEYFSETQRNKGNFPGRFSGRQFSNSRSEMNVSTLELGDSALYLCASSLGGLEYNEQFFGPGTRLTVL.